The entry below gives a single T cell receptor beta chain sequence along with its context. The antigen remains undetermined. At one boundary the junction diverges from the germline segment, which might be a read error. With 60 Vbeta and 13 Jbeta primers, the PCR was carried out. Original handling: Tens of millions of unique TCR beta chains, roughly 11 million of them shared, were counted by a later analysis. Profiling relied on immunoSEQ multiplex PCR, and the TCRdb table lists in-frame clones only, not all of them. The V and J calls and clone size are taken from that table; D and trimming were inferred from the DNA. There are about 130,000 clones in the sample; 65% to 75% occur only once, and 6% to 8% lies in the top ten. The germline V gene has CDR1 SEHNR and CDR2 FQNEAQ (reference sequence). The CDR3 runs 12 residues. This record belongs to a study of cytomegalovirus exposure and HLA in healthy donors. Overall study context: Findings of an earlier analysis included about 100 million unique TCR beta sequences from 190 million or so T cells.

Findings and caveats of the study: A few chains linked to CMV were shown in vitro to be specific for CMV antigens.

The clonotype originates from a man aged 40-49 years in good health and CMV-seropositive. The sample consisted of PBMCs. This rearrangement joins TRBV7-9 to TRBJ2-7, with D perhaps TRBD1 (5 bases). The CDR3 is CSSSSTGYEQYF. The CDR3, as DNA: TGTTCCAGCAGCTCTACAGGCTACGAGCAGTACTTC. Complete variable domain (other parts from reference TRBV7-9 and TRBJ2-7): DTGVSQNPRHKITKRGQNVTFRCDPISEHNRLYWYRQTLGQGPEFLTYFQNEAQLEKSRLLSDRFSAERPKGSFSTLEIQRTEQGDSAMYLCSSSSTGYEQYFGPGTRLTVT.